The rows below give T cell receptor beta chains drawn from one sample of a study of cytomegalovirus exposure and HLA in healthy donors. Repertoires were generated with immunoSEQ multiplex PCR, while TCRdb's copy carries only in-frame clones and drops some. The repertoire includes fewer than 85,000 clones, approximately 70% of them detected once, and over 4.5% sits in the top ten. Input material: PBMCs. Source of these receptors: a man aged 60 to 69 in good health and CMV-seropositive. Both conserved end residues are part of each CDR3. D genes are given only for firm matches. Where a row states a size, it is once, few, many or the class of an expanded clone; other rows omit it.

>TRBV6-5|TRBD1|TRBJ2-7|-
CASSYSGTGHYEQYF
TGTGCCAGCAGTTACTCGGGGACAGGGCACTACGAGCAGTACTTC
>TRBV4-3|-|TRBJ2-5|-
CASSPMGLTETQYF
TGCGCCAGCAGCCCCATGGGGCTAACGGAGACCCAGTACTTC
>TRBV6-6|TRBD2|TRBJ2-7|-
CASRASGRSGEQYF
TGTGCCAGCAGGGCTAGCGGGAGGTCGGGGGAGCAGTACTTC
>TRBV6-5|TRBD2|TRBJ2-1|few
CASGDGGAYNEQFF
TGTGCCAGCGGTGACGGGGGGGCGTACAATGAGCAGTTCTTC
>TRBV11-2|TRBD2|TRBJ2-7|-
CASSLRLAGAYEQYF
TGTGCCAGCAGCCTCAGACTAGCGGGGGCCTACGAGCAGTACTTC
>TRBV6-5|TRBD1|TRBJ2-7|-
CASSYSTGGGYEQYF
TGTGCCAGCAGTTACTCGACAGGGGGCGGCTACGAGCAGTACTTC
>TRBV11-2|TRBD2|TRBJ2-7|-
CASSSGTSGPAYEQYF
TGTGCCAGCAGCTCTGGGACTAGCGGACCAGCCTACGAGCAGTACTTC
>TRBV7-6|TRBD1|TRBJ1-3|-
CASSSGQGSGNTIYF
TGTGCCAGCAGCTCGGGACAGGGCTCTGGAAACACCATATATTTT
>TRBV6-5|-|TRBJ2-7|-
CASSVRELAYEQYF
TGTGCCAGCAGTGTGAGGGAGTTGGCCTACGAGCAGTACTTC
>TRBV4-1|-|TRBJ1-2|-
CASSQVSGSYYGYTF
TGCGCCAGCAGCCAAGTATCCGGGTCTTACTATGGCTACACCTTC
>TRBV6-1|TRBD2|TRBJ2-7|-
CASSEAGAGDYEQYF
TGTGCCAGCAGTGAAGCGGGAGCGGGGGACTACGAGCAGTACTTC
>TRBV7-2|TRBD2|TRBJ2-7|-
CASKGAGGDYEQYF
TGTGCCAGCAAGGGAGCGGGGGGGGACTACGAGCAGTACTTC
>TRBV2|-|TRBJ2-3|-
CAGGGAGGRGTQYF
TGTGCCGGCGGCGGGGCCGGGGGTAGGGGAACGCAGTATTTT
>TRBV5-1|TRBD2|TRBJ2-7|-
CASRELAGGHEQYF
TGCGCCAGCAGGGAACTAGCGGGGGGGCACGAGCAGTACTTC
>TRBV19|-|TRBJ2-2|-
CASSMDTYTGELFF
TGTGCCAGTAGTATGGACACCTACACCGGGGAGCTGTTTTTT
>TRBV7-9|-|TRBJ2-1|-
CSSSFSQDPYNEQFF
TGTTCCAGCAGCTTCTCACAGGACCCCTACAATGAGCAGTTCTTC
>TRBV30|TRBD1|TRBJ2-7|-
CAWSMMTGAYEQYF
TGTGCCTGGAGTATGATGACAGGGGCCTACGAGCAGTACTTC
>TRBV6-1|TRBD1|TRBJ2-1|few
CASSWGQGIDEQFF
TGTGCCAGCAGTTGGGGACAGGGAATAGATGAGCAGTTCTTC
>TRBV2|TRBD1|TRBJ2-6|-
CASSGTVTSSGANVLTF
TGTGCCAGCAGCGGGACAGTCACTAGCTCTGGGGCCAACGTCCTGACTTTC
>TRBV30|-|TRBJ2-7|-
CAWSQDSSYEQYF
TGTGCCTGGAGCCAGGACAGCTCCTACGAGCAGTACTTC
>TRBV6-1|-|TRBJ2-3|-
CASSSIYTQYF
TGTGCCAGCAGTAGCATATATACGCAGTATTTT
>TRBV4-2|TRBD2|TRBJ2-7|-
CASSQLAGAYYEQYF
TGTGCCAGCAGCCAGCTAGCGGGGGCGTACTACGAGCAGTACTTC
>TRBV29-1|TRBD2|TRBJ2-3|-
CSVAGGLPDTQYF
TGCAGCGTTGCGGGGGGGTTACCAGATACGCAGTATTTT
>TRBV4-2|TRBD1|TRBJ2-5|-
CASSQVGVWTGETQYF
TGTGCCAGCAGCCAAGTCGGTGTGTGGACAGGGGAGACCCAGTACTTC